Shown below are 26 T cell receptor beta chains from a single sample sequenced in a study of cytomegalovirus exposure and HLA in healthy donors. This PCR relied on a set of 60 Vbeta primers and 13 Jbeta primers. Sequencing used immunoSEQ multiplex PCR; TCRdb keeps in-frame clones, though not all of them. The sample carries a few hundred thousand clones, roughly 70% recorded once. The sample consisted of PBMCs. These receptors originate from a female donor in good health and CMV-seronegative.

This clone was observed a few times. CDR3 DNA: TGCAGTGCTCTGGGCGGGTACGGCTACACCTTC. Amino acids: CSALGGYGYTF. This sequence joins TRBV20-1 and TRBJ1-2; no clear D. The CDR3 has 11 residues. Trimming took off 5 bases at V and 8 bases at J, with 12 bases between the two ends. Germline CDR1 and CDR2: DFQATT and SNEGSKA (reference sequence).

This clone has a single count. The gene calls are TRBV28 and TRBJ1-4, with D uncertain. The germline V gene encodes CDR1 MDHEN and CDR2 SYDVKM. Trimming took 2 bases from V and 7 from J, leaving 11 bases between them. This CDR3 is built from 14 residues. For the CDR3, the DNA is TGTGCCAGCAGTTTAGTGAGAGGAAGTGAAAAACTGTTTTTT. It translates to CASSLVRGSEKLFF.

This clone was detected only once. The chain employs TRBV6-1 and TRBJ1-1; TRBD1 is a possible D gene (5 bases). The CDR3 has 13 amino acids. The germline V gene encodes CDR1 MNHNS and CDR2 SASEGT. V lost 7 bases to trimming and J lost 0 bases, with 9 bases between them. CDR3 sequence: CASTGQLNTEAFF. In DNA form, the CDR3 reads TGTGCCAGCACCGGACAATTGAACACTGAAGCTTTCTTT.

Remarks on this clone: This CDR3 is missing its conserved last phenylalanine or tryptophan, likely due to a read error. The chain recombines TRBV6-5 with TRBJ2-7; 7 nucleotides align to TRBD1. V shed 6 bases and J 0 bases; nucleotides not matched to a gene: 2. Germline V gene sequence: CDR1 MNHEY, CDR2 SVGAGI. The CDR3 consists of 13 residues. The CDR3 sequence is CASRTGSSYEQYL. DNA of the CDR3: TGTGCCAGCAGGACAGGGAGCTCCTACGAGCAGTACCTC.

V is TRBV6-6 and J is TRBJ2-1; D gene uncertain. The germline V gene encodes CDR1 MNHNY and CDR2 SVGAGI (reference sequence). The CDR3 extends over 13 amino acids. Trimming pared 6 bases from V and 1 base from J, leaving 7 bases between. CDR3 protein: CASSKTSYNEQFF. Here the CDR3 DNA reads TGTGCCAGCAGCAAGACTTCCTACAATGAGCAGTTCTTC.

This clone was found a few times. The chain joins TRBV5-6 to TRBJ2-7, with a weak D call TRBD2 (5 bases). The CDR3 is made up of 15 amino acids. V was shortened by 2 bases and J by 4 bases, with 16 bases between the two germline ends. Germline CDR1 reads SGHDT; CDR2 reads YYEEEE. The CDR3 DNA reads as TGTGCCAGCAGCTTCCCCAGTGGCAGCGGTTACGAGCAGTACTTC. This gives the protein CASSFPSGSGYEQYF.

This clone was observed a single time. The CDR3 DNA is TGTGCCAGCAGTTCACCCAGAGGGCTCGGCACTGAAGCTTTCTTT. Residues: CASSSPRGLGTEAFF. This rearrangement joins TRBV6-5 to TRBJ1-1; no clear D gene. V was trimmed by 4 bases and J by 4 bases, leaving 16 bases between them. Germline V CDR1 and CDR2: MNHEY, SVGAGI. This CDR3 contains 15 residues.

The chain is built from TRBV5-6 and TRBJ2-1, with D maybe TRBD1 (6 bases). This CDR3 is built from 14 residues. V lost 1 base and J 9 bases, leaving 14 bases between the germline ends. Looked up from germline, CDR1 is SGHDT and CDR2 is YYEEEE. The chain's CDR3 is CASSLSQGKGEQFF. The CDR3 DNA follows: TGTGCCAGCAGCTTGTCGCAGGGGAAAGGTGAGCAGTTCTTC.

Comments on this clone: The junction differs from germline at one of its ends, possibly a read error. DNA for the CDR3: TGTTCCAGCAGCTCGGGGGGGGTACCTGAAGCTTTCTTT. This sequence encodes CSSSSGGVPEAFF. V and J are TRBV7-9 and TRBJ1-1; possible D gene TRBD1, 5 bases. CDR1 SEHNR and CDR2 FQNEAQ come from the germline V gene (reference sequence). The CDR3 loop spans 13 amino acids.

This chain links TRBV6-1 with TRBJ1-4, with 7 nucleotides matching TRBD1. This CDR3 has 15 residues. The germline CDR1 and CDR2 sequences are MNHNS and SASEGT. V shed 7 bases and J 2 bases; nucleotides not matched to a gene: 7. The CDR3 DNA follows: TGTGCCAGCAATTTACAGGGGAGTACTAATGAAAAACTGTTTTTT. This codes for CASNLQGSTNEKLFF.

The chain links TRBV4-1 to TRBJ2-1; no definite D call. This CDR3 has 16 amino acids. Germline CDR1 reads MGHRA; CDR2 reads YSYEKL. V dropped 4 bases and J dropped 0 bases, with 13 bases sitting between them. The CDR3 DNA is TGCGCCAGCAGCCCACCGGGTCAGATCTCCTACAATGAGCAGTTCTTC. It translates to CASSPPGQISYNEQFF.

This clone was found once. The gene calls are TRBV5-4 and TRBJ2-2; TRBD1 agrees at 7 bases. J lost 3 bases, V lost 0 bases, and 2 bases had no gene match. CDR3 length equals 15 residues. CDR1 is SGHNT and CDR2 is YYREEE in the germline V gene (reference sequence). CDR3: CASSLDDRDTGELFF. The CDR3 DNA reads TGTGCCAGCAGCTTGGATGACAGGGACACCGGGGAGCTGTTTTTT.

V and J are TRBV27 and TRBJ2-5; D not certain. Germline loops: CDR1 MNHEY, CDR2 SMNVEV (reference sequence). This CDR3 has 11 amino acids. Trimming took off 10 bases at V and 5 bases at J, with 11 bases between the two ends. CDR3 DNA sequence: TGTGCCACTAAGTTGCTGGAGACCCAGTACTTC. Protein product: CATKLLETQYF.

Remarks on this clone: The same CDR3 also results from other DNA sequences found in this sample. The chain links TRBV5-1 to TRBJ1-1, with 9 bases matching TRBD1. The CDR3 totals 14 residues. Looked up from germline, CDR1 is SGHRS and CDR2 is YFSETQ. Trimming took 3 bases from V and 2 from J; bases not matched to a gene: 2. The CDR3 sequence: CASSSQGANTEAFF. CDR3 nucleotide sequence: TGCGCCAGCAGCTCACAGGGGGCAAACACTGAAGCTTTCTTT.

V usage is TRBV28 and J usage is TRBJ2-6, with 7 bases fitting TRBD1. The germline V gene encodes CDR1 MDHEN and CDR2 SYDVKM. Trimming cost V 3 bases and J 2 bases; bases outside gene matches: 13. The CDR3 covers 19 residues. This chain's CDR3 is CASSFYPGTARPGANVLTF. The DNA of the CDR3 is TGTGCCAGCAGTTTTTACCCCGGGACAGCAAGGCCTGGGGCCAACGTCCTGACTTTC.

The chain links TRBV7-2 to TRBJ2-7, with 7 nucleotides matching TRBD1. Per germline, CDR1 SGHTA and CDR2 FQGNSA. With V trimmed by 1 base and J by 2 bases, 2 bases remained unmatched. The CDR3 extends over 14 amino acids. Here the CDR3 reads CASSLDRGPYEQYF. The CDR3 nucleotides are TGTGCCAGCAGCTTAGACAGGGGTCCCTACGAGCAGTACTTC.

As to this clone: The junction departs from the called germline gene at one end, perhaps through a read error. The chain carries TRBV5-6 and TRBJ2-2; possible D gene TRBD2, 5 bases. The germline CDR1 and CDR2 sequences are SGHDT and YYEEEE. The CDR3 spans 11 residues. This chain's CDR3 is CASSLCRGAVF. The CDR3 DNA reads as TGTGCCAGCAGCTTGTGCCGGGGAGCTGTTTTT.

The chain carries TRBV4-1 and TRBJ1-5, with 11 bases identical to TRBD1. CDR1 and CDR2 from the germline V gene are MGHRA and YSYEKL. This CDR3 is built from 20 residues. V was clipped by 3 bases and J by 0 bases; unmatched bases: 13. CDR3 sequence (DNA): TGCGCCAGCAGCCAGCCTCCAGGGACAGGGGGAACCTATAGCAATCAGCCCCAGCATTTT. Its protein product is CASSQPPGTGGTYSNQPQHF.

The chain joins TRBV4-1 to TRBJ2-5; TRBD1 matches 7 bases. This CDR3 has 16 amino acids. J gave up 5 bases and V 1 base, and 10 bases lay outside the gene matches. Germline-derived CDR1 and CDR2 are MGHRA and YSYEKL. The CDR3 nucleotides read TGCGCCAGCAGCCAAGCGGGAACAGGGGTAGGGGAGACCCAGTACTTC. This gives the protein CASSQAGTGVGETQYF.

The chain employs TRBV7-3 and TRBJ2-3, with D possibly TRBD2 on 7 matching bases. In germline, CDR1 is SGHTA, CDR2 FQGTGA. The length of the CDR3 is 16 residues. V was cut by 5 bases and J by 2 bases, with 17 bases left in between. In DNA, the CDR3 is TGTGCCAGCAGCCCCCTGGCGGGGGCAACCACAGATACGCAGTATTTT. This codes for CASSPLAGATTDTQYF. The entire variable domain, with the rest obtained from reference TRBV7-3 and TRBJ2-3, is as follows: GAGVSQTPSNKVTEKGKYVELRCDPISGHTALYWYRQSLGQGPEFLIYFQGTGAADDSGLPNDRFFAVRPEGSVSTLKIQRTERGDSAVYLCASSPLAGATTDTQYFGPGTRLTVL.

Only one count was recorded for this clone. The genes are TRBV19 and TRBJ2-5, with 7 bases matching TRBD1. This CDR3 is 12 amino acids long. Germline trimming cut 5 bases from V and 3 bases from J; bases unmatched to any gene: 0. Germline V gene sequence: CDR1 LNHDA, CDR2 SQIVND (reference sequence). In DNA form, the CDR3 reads TGTGCCAGTAGTGACAGGGAAGAGACCCAGTACTTC. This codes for CASSDREETQYF.

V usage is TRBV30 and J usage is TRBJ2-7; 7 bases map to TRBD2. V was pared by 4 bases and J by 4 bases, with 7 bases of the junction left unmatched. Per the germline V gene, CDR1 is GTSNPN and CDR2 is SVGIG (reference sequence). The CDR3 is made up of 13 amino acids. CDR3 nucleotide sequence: TGTGCCTGGATATCCCTGGGAGGGTACGAGCAGTACTTC. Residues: CAWISLGGYEQYF.

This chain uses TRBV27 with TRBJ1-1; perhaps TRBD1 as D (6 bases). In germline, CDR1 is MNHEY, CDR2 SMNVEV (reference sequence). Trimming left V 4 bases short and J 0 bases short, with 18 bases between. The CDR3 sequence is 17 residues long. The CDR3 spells CASSSVPPTGLNTEAFF. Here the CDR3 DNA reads TGTGCCAGCAGTTCCGTCCCCCCTACAGGGCTGAACACTGAAGCTTTCTTT.

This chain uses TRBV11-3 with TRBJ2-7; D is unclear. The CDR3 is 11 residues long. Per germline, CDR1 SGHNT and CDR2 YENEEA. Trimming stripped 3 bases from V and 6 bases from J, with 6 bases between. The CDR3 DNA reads TGTGCCAGCAGCTTTTCAGGCGAGCAGTACTTC. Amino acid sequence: CASSFSGEQYF.

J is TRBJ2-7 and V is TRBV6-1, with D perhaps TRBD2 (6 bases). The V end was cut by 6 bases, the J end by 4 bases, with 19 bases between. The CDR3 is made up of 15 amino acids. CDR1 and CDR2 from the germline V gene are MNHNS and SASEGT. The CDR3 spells CASSRTGTGGYEQYF. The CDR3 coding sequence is TGTGCCAGCAGCCGGACCGGGACTGGGGGTTACGAGCAGTACTTC.

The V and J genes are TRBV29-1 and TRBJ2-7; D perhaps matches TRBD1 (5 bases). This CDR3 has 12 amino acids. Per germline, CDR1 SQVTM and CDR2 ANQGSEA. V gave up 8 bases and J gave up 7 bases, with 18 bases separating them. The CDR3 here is CSLRTTGGEQYF. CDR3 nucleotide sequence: TGCAGCCTCAGGACAACGGGCGGTGAGCAGTACTTC.